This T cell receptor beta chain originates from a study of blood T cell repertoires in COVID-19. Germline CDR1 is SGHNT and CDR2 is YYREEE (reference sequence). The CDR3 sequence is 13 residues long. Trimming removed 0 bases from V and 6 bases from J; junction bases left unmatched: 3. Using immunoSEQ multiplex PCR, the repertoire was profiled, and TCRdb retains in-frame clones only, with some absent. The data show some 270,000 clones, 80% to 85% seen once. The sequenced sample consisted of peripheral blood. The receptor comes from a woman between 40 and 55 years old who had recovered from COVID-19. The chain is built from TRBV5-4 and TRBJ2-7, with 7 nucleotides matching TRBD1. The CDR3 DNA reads TGTGCCAGCAGCTTGGGGGCAGGGGGCGAGCAGTACTTC. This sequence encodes CASSLGAGGEQYF.